A single sample gave rise to the 31 T cell receptor beta chains below, sequenced in a study of early T cells in non-severe SARS-CoV-2 infection. TCRdb recomputed calls from the 5' RACE reads with MiXCR, one row per CDR3 protein. The sample yields about 50,000 distinct CDR3 sequences, approximately 8% seen once. The sequenced sample consisted of whole blood. Receptors originate from an adult who was a healthcare worker with PCR-confirmed SARS-CoV-2 infection or an uninfected control (not recorded which).

This clonotype has more than one count but fewer than ten. The chain has TRBV9 and TRBJ2-7; 9 positions agree with TRBD1. The CDR3 is 16 residues long. Trimming at V came to 0 bases and at J to 8 bases, leaving 12 bases not matched to a gene. Germline assignment: CDR1 SGDLS and CDR2 YYNGEE. The CDR3 DNA reads TGTGCCAGCAGCGTAGGGCTACCGGGACAGGGTTCTAAGCAGTACTTC. As protein: CASSVGLPGQGSKQYF.

In this sample, this clonotype turned up a few times. J is TRBJ2-5 and V is TRBV3-1; 11 nucleotides align to TRBD2. CDR3 length equals 17 residues. The ends lost 3 bases at V and 3 bases at J; junction bases unmatched: 9. The germline V gene encodes CDR1 LGHDT and CDR2 YNNKEL (reference sequence). The CDR3 DNA reads as TGTGCCAGCAGCCAGGTCGGGGGGACTAGCGGCAAAGAGACCCAGTACTTC. This translates into CASSQVGGTSGKETQYF.

This clonotype was seen a few times. The DNA for the CDR3 is TGCGCCAGCCCGACTAGCGGGGAGGTAGAGCAGTTCTTC. The encoded protein is CASPTSGEVEQFF. V gene TRBV10-2 combines with J gene TRBJ2-1, with 11 bases fitting TRBD2. Trimming cost V 8 bases and J 10 bases; bases outside gene matches: 7. Looked up from germline, CDR1 is WSHSY and CDR2 is SAAADI. The CDR3 loop spans 13 amino acids.

In its sample, this clonotype was seen a few times. V gene TRBV19 combines with J gene TRBJ2-5; tentatively, D is TRBD1 (6 bases). This CDR3 has 15 amino acids. Deletions cut 4 bases from V and 4 bases from J, with 16 bases between. The germline CDR1 and CDR2 sequences are LNHDA and SQIVND (reference sequence). For the CDR3, the DNA is TGTGCCAGTAGTACCGGACAGATCCTTTCAGAGACCCAGTACTTC. It is translated as CASSTGQILSETQYF.

This clonotype was seen a few times. The chain combines TRBV10-2 with TRBJ2-1, with TRBD2 matching 7 bases. The CDR3 covers 16 residues. Germline trimming cut 6 bases from V and 0 bases from J; bases unmatched to any gene: 8. Looked up from germline, CDR1 is WSHSY and CDR2 is SAAADI. The CDR3 reads CASSEPTSASYNEQFF. CDR3 DNA sequence: TGCGCCAGCAGCGAACCCACTAGCGCCTCCTACAATGAGCAGTTCTTC.

The chain joins TRBV2 to TRBJ2-7, with 8 bases identical to TRBD1. This CDR3 spans 15 amino acids. Germline V CDR1 and CDR2: SNHLY, FYNNEI. V trimming: 5 bases; J trimming: 0 bases; junction bases outside the gene matches: 6. The CDR3, as DNA: TGTGCCAGCAGTCAACAGGGGGACAGCTCCTACGAGCAGTACTTC. It codes for CASSQQGDSSYEQYF.

This clonotype has more than one count but fewer than ten. The chain employs TRBV5-1 and TRBJ2-4; no reliable D call. V was shortened by 5 bases and J by 0 bases, with 15 bases between the two germline ends. This CDR3 comprises 16 residues. Germline V lookup: CDR1 SGHRS, CDR2 YFSETQ. CDR3 sequence reads: CASRGAPDLAKNIQYF. The CDR3 DNA sequence: TGCGCCAGCAGAGGCGCGCCAGACCTAGCCAAAAACATTCAGTACTTC.

This clonotype was observed a handful of times. The J gene is TRBJ1-2, the V gene TRBV2; D possibly corresponds to TRBD1 (5 bases). Looked up from germline, CDR1 is SNHLY and CDR2 is FYNNEI. V was trimmed by 5 bases and J by 2 bases, leaving 6 bases between them. The length of the CDR3 is 12 residues. CDR3 in amino acids: CASSRDNYGYTF. The CDR3 region has the DNA TGTGCCAGCAGTCGGGACAACTATGGCTACACCTTC. The whole variable domain, remainder taken from reference TRBV2 and TRBJ1-2, is EPEVTQTPSHQVTQMGQEVILRCVPISNHLYFYWYRQILGQKVEFLVSFYNNEISEKSEIFDDQFSVERPDGSNFTLKIRSTKLEDSAMYFCASSRDNYGYTFGSGTRLTVV.

This clonotype occurred a few times. The gene calls are TRBV14 and TRBJ2-1; D is undetermined. The V and J ends lost 3 bases and 5 bases respectively, with 11 bases between them. The germline V gene encodes CDR1 SGHDN and CDR2 FVKESK. The CDR3 is made up of 14 amino acids. CDR3 residues: CASSHRITDNEQFF. CDR3 coding DNA: TGTGCCAGCAGCCACAGGATAACGGACAATGAGCAGTTCTTC.

This clonotype was detected only a few times. The chain is built from TRBV5-1 and TRBJ1-4; D is possibly TRBD1 (6 bases). The CDR3 spans 15 residues. V was trimmed by 1 base and J by 7 bases, leaving 14 bases between them. CDR1 and CDR2 from the germline V gene are SGHRS and YFSETQ. The CDR3 bases are TGCGCCAGCAGCTTGTCTCAGGGGCCTGGTGAAAAACTGTTTTTT. Translating gives CASSLSQGPGEKLFF.

Only a few counts were recorded for this clonotype. The chain carries TRBV4-1 and TRBJ2-3; D is ambiguous. Germline lookup yields CDR1 MGHRA and CDR2 YSYEKL. V shed 0 bases and J shed 8 bases, with 9 bases lying between them. CDR3 size: 13 residues. CDR3 coding DNA: TGCGCCAGCAGCCAAGAGGTAACCTTTACGCAGTATTTT. Amino acids: CASSQEVTFTQYF.

There are a few counts of this clonotype. The V and J genes are TRBV2 and TRBJ2-7; 7 bases fit TRBD1. This CDR3 is built from 15 residues. V lost 9 bases to trimming and J lost 1 base; unmatched junction nucleotides: 12. Germline V gives CDR1 SNHLY, CDR2 FYNNEI. This CDR3 reads CASLLDRVQSYEQYF. The CDR3 nucleotides read TGTGCCAGTCTTCTCGACAGGGTGCAATCCTACGAGCAGTACTTC.

This clonotype was picked up a small number of times. The genes are TRBV2 and TRBJ2-3; D ambiguous. The CDR3 runs 12 residues. The germline V gene has CDR1 SNHLY and CDR2 FYNNEI. V was clipped by 8 bases and J by 7 bases, with 13 bases between them. CDR3 sequence: CASGSQLYTQYF. The CDR3 coding sequence is TGTGCCAGCGGATCGCAGCTCTATACGCAGTATTTT.

At least ten counts were recorded for this clonotype. The chain recombines TRBV12-3 or TRBV12-4 with TRBJ2-4; unclear D gene. The CDR3 extends over 16 amino acids. V shed 3 bases and J shed 0 bases, with 12 bases lying between them. CDR3 coding DNA: TGTGCCAGCAGTTTTGAGACCACTCTAGCCAAAAACATTCAGTACTTC. Its protein product is CASSFETTLAKNIQYF.

This clonotype showed up many times. The V gene is TRBV20-1, the J gene TRBJ2-3; TRBD2 agrees at 11 bases. The CDR3 runs to 16 residues. The germline CDR1 and CDR2 sequences are DFQATT and SNEGSKA (reference sequence). Unmatched junction bases numbered 4, after V lost 1 base and J lost 1 base. The CDR3 bases are TGCAGTGCTAGAGGGGTAGCGGGAGGGCGCACAGATACGCAGTATTTT. Amino acid sequence: CSARGVAGGRTDTQYF.

This clonotype was counted ten times or more. The chain recombines TRBV9 with TRBJ2-1, with 10 bases fitting TRBD1. There are 15 residues in the CDR3. V was clipped by 3 bases and J by 6 bases; unmatched bases: 6. Germline CDR1 SGDLS, CDR2 YYNGEE. The CDR3, as DNA: TGTGCCAGCAGCGCAAGACAGGGGGCGGGCAATGAGCAGTTCTTC. It codes for CASSARQGAGNEQFF.

The rearrangement joins TRBV18 to TRBJ1-6; the D is unclear. The CDR3 has 15 residues. The V gene lost 0 bases and the J gene lost 4 bases, with 7 bases spanning the gap. Germline values: CDR1 KGHSH, CDR2 LQKENI. CDR3 nucleotide sequence: TGTGCCAGCTCACCACCGGACGGTTATAATTCACCCCTCCACTTT. The encoded protein is CASSPPDGYNSPLHF.

This clonotype has only a few counts. The CDR3 is CASSLKQGLYEQYF. The DNA for the CDR3 is TGCGCCAGCAGCTTAAAACAGGGCCTCTACGAGCAGTACTTC. The V call is TRBV5-1, the J call TRBJ2-7; D possibly corresponds to TRBD1 (6 bases). V shed 2 bases and J shed 3 bases, with 12 bases lying between them. The length of the CDR3 is 14 residues. Germline V gene lookup returns CDR1 SGHRS and CDR2 YFSETQ.

There are a few counts of this clonotype. The chain has TRBV28 and TRBJ2-7; the match to TRBD1 covers 8 bases. The J segment lost 3 bases and the V segment lost 5 bases, leaving 6 bases of the junction unmatched. The CDR3 consists of 14 residues. Germline lookup yields CDR1 MDHEN and CDR2 SYDVKM. CDR3 loop: CASSEGQVFYEQYF. The CDR3, as DNA: TGTGCCAGCAGTGAGGGACAGGTATTCTACGAGCAGTACTTC. Variable domain in full (rest from reference TRBV28 and TRBJ2-7): DVKVTQSSRYLVKRTGEKVFLECVQDMDHENMFWYRQDPGLGLRLIYFSYDVKMKEKGDIPEGYSVSREKKERFSLILESASTNQTSMYLCASSEGQVFYEQYFGPGTRLTVT.

This clonotype has more than one count but fewer than ten. The chain employs TRBV28 and TRBJ2-2; D is ambiguous. This CDR3 is 15 amino acids long. With 2 bases removed from V and 2 bases from J, the gap between germline ends came to 9 bases. Germline V gene sequence: CDR1 MDHEN, CDR2 SYDVKM. This CDR3 reads CASSLDVGNTGELFF. The CDR3 nucleotides read TGTGCCAGCAGTTTAGATGTAGGAAACACCGGGGAGCTGTTTTTT.

This clonotype has only a few counts. The chain has TRBV5-1 and TRBJ2-7; weak D call: TRBD2 (6 bases). Trimming took 8 bases from V and 2 from J, leaving 14 bases between them. This CDR3 is 13 amino acids long. Germline lookup yields CDR1 SGHRS and CDR2 YFSETQ. The CDR3 is CASAPGTPYEQYF. CDR3 DNA sequence: TGCGCCAGTGCCCCCGGGACTCCCTACGAGCAGTACTTC. The whole variable domain, remainder taken from reference TRBV5-1 and TRBJ2-7, is KAGVTQTPRYLIKTRGQQVTLSCSPISGHRSVSWYQQTPGQGLQFLFEYFSETQRNKGNFPGRFSGRQFSNSRSEMNVSTLELGDSALYLCASAPGTPYEQYFGPGTRLTVT.

There are a few counts of this clonotype. This sequence joins TRBV7-6 and TRBJ2-7; 10 bases fit TRBD2. Germline trimming cut 5 bases from V and 3 bases from J; bases unmatched to any gene: 4. The length of the CDR3 is 14 residues. Germline V gene lookup returns CDR1 SGHVS and CDR2 FNYEAQ. The CDR3 nucleotides read TGTGCCAGCAGCGCCGGACTAGCGGTCTACGAGCAGTACTTC. Translating gives CASSAGLAVYEQYF.

The rearrangement uses TRBV7-2 and TRBJ1-5; D gene ambiguous. V dropped 1 base and J dropped 7 bases, with 11 bases sitting between them. CDR3 length: 14 amino acids. Germline V gene lookup returns CDR1 SGHTA and CDR2 FQGNSA. The DNA for the CDR3 is TGTGCCAGCAGCTTAGGGGGTGCGAGGCAGCCCCAGCATTTT. As protein: CASSLGGARQPQHF.

This clonotype was observed a few times. The junction and the germline gene differ at one end; a read error may be behind it. The V and J genes are TRBV4-2 and TRBJ1-4; no clear D. The CDR3 runs to 14 residues. Per the germline V gene, CDR1 is LGHNA and CDR2 is YNFKEQ. The CDR3 sequence: CTSSQGGLGEKLFF. Written as DNA, the CDR3 is TGTACCAGCAGCCAAGGAGGGCTGGGGGAAAAACTGTTTTTT.

This clonotype was seen a handful of times. The V and J genes are TRBV4-1 and TRBJ2-1; D is ambiguous. V was pared by 4 bases and J by 7 bases, with 11 bases between. Germline V lookup: CDR1 MGHRA, CDR2 YSYEKL. This CDR3 has 13 amino acids. The CDR3 protein is CASSPPLRNEQFF. CDR3 nucleotide sequence: TGCGCCAGCAGCCCGCCCCTTCGAAATGAGCAGTTCTTC.

This clonotype was seen many times. V and J are TRBV6-5 and TRBJ1-3, with a tentative D call TRBD1 (5 bases). Germline CDR1 is MNHEY and CDR2 is SVGAGI. The CDR3 has 15 residues. Between the trimmed V and J ends, which lost 6 bases and 3 bases, there was a span of 15 bases. The CDR3 sequence: CASRGGRYSGNTIYF. CDR3 nucleotide sequence: TGTGCCAGCAGGGGGGGAAGGTACAGTGGAAACACCATATATTTT.

This clonotype was recorded a few times. The V call is TRBV4-1, the J call TRBJ2-3, with 7 bases matching TRBD2. Germline assignment: CDR1 MGHRA and CDR2 YSYEKL. The V segment lost 3 bases and the J segment 3 bases; nucleotides outside the gene matches: 6. This CDR3 is 15 amino acids long. The CDR3 protein is CASSQAGEGTDTQYF. The CDR3 nucleotides are TGCGCCAGCAGCCAGGCCGGGGAGGGGACAGATACGCAGTATTTT.

This clonotype was seen a handful of times. This sequence joins TRBV12-3 or TRBV12-4 and TRBJ1-5; perhaps TRBD1 as D (5 bases). The V end was cut by 7 bases, the J end by 4 bases, with 17 bases between. This CDR3 region has 15 residues. The CDR3 DNA reads TGTGCCAGCACCTCGGGGGGGGTGGATAATCAGCCCCAGCATTTT. This encodes CASTSGGVDNQPQHF.

The CDR3 loop reads CASSLPGVHEQYF. CDR3 coding DNA: TGTGCCAGCAGCCTCCCGGGGGTTCACGAGCAGTACTTC. The chain has TRBV7-8 and TRBJ2-7; D may be TRBD2 (6 bases). This CDR3 has 13 amino acids. V was cut by 5 bases and J by 5 bases, with 13 bases left in between. Germline-derived CDR1 and CDR2 are SGHVS and FQNEAQ.

Here the CDR3 DNA reads TGTGCCAGCAGCCCCTCTTCTCCGGGACTATCCTACGAGCAGTACTTC. This sequence encodes CASSPSSPGLSYEQYF. The chain uses TRBV28 and TRBJ2-7, with TRBD2 identical over 7 bases. The CDR3 totals 16 residues. The V gene's germline CDR1 is MDHEN and CDR2 SYDVKM. V gave up 6 bases and J gave up 1 base; unmatched junction bases: 12.

The chain links TRBV25-1 to TRBJ2-5; a weak D match, TRBD1 (5 bases). Germline V gives CDR1 MGHDK, CDR2 SYGVNS. The CDR3 loop spans 12 amino acids. Trimming cost V 8 bases and J 4 bases, with 11 bases left between them. CDR3 amino acids: CASGQLLETQYF. The CDR3 coding sequence is TGTGCCAGCGGACAACTCCTAGAGACCCAGTACTTC.